A selection of T cell receptor beta chains follows, all from one sample in a study of blood T cell repertoires in COVID-19. The assay was immunoSEQ multiplex PCR, and TCRdb's table has in-frame clones only and misses some. The data show 250,000 to 350,000 clones, around 87% seen once. The sample was peripheral blood. The receptors derive from a woman aged 25 to 39 who had recovered from COVID-19. Each CDR3 is given with its conserved first and last residue. The D gene is left open where the match is weak. Only some rows state a clone size, as once, few, many or a class for expanded clones.

TRBV20-1	TRBJ2-7	.	TRBD2	TGCAGTGCTAGTCTTGGACTAGCGGGACGCGAGCAGTACTTC	CSASLGLAGREQYF
TRBV19	TRBJ2-2	.	.	TGTGCCAGTAGTATGGGGACACAGAACACCGGGGAGCTGTTTTTT	CASSMGTQNTGELFF
TRBV9	TRBJ2-1	.	.	TGTGCCAGCAGCGTACGCGGGACCTCCTACAATGAGCAGTTCTTC	CASSVRGTSYNEQFF
TRBV2	TRBJ1-5	.	TRBD1	TGTGCCAGCAGAGCGACAGGGTGGGGGATCAATCAGCCCCAGCATTTT	CASRATGWGINQPQHF
TRBV7-9	TRBJ1-2	once	.	TGTGCCAGCAGCCCCTCTCATACAGCTAACTATGGCTACACCTTC	CASSPSHTANYGYTF
TRBV5-1	TRBJ2-1	.	TRBD2	TGCGCCAGCAGCCCCCGGACTAGTTATGAGCAGTTCTTC	CASSPRTSYEQFF
TRBV27	TRBJ2-1	.	.	TGTGCCAGCAGTTTATCGCTACAGGGCGGTGAGCAGTTCTTC	CASSLSLQGGEQFF
TRBV11-2	TRBJ2-7	.	.	TGTGCCAGCAGCTTGGACAGATTTTACGAGCAGTACTTC	CASSLDRFYEQYF
TRBV5-1	TRBJ1-1	once	.	TGCGCCAGCAGCTCCACCTCAGGGCTGAGAGGGGGTGAAGCTTTCTTT	CASSSTSGLRGGEAFF
TRBV2	TRBJ1-5	.	TRBD1	TGTGCCAGCACCAGGGACAGCGATCAGCCCCAGCATTTT	CASTRDSDQPQHF
TRBV15	TRBJ2-7	.	.	TGTGCCACCACCCGGACTTTACAGGGTGCCCCCTCCTACGAGCAGTACTTC	CATTRTLQGAPSYEQYF